This is a list of T cell receptor beta chains from one sample in a study of regulatory T cells in long-lasting Graves disease. One entry per CDR3 protein results from TCRdb running MiXCR on the multiplex PCR reads. This table holds 450,000 or so distinct CDR3 sequences, approximately 23% found once. Material: peripheral blood mononuclear cells (PBMCs), obtained when the disease was refractory, from a patient treated with antithyroid drugs. These receptors originate from a female donor with Graves disease. CDR3s leave out the opening cysteine and the closing phenylalanine or tryptophan. Part of the rows lack a size; the others show once, few, many or a class for expanded clones.

TRBJ1-2 | many | TRBV7-9 | ASSLRGDYGYT
TRBJ1-3 | many | TRBV6-2/TRBV6-3 | ASTAQESAGNTIY
TRBJ1-4 | NA | TRBV7-9 | ASSRGQGRQKLF
TRBJ2-7 | many | TRBV20-1 | SARAARGGRYEQY
TRBJ2-7 | many | TRBV11-2 | ASSLNEDGVEY
TRBJ1-1 | many | TRBV12-3/TRBV12-4 | ASSFHIRGEAF
TRBJ2-5 | NA | TRBV2 | ASSVLPGPRETQY
TRBJ2-7 | many | TRBV6-1 | ASRKTGAHEQY
TRBJ1-4 | many | TRBV7-2 | ASSFDRRALF
TRBJ1-5 | many | TRBV6-1 | ASKDRNQPQH
TRBJ2-3 | many | TRBV25-1 | ASSDQGADTQY
TRBJ2-5 | NA | TRBV28 | ASMRTGGAGETQY
TRBJ1-1 | NA | TRBV20-1 | SARDIGHTNTEAF
TRBJ2-1 | NA | TRBV12-3/TRBV12-4 | ASSPGSGGDNEQF
TRBJ1-1 | many | TRBV6-2/TRBV6-3 | ASSYGPVTEAF
TRBJ2-7 | few | TRBV4-1 | ASSHRQGLAGGSYEQY
TRBJ1-5 | few | TRBV6-2/TRBV6-3 | ASSGRGSNQPQH
TRBJ2-7 | NA | TRBV6-1 | ASSPRKAGGPYEQY
TRBJ1-5 | NA | TRBV12-3/TRBV12-4 | ASSIRGGYNQPQH
TRBJ1-2 | NA | TRBV27 | ASSPSPRVHYGYT
TRBJ1-1 | NA | TRBV19 | ASSMGFSDSQAF
TRBJ1-1 | many | TRBV7-6 | ASSAGYNTEAF
TRBJ2-5 | few | TRBV11-3 | ASSLGRAPKETQY
TRBJ2-5 | few | TRBV27 | ASSLSVTGGVQEAQY
TRBJ1-5 | many | TRBV6-1 | ASSPYTGDNQPQH
TRBJ2-7 | NA | TRBV29-1 | SVVWGDEQY